This TCR beta chain is from a study of post-analysis software for immune sequencing data. In the study overall: The disease courses covered relapsing-remitting, secondary progressive and progressive-relapsing multiple sclerosis. Study-wide points: Included in a set of several TRBV segments more frequent in patients than controls were TRBV5-6, TRBV5-1 and TRBV20-1.

Every TCR beta cDNA library bore unique molecular identifiers. TCRdb itself ran the PCR reads through MiXCR, one entry per CDR3 protein. The table records approximately 400,000 distinct CDR3 sequences, less than 40% of them present only once. Notes on this clonotype: Its target is unknown.

V dropped 0 bases and J dropped 5; count of bases not matched to a gene: 5. Germline V gene data show CDR1 as SGHRS and CDR2 as YFSETQ. CDR3 length equals 15 residues. The receptor comes from a girl aged 10 to 17 with multiple sclerosis. Input material: blood. The chain links TRBV5-1 to TRBJ2-5; TRBD2 aligns across 9 bases. Here the CDR3 reads CASSLGLAEGETQYF. The CDR3 region has the DNA TGCGCCAGCAGCTTGGGACTAGCGGAGGGGGAGACCCAGTACTTC.